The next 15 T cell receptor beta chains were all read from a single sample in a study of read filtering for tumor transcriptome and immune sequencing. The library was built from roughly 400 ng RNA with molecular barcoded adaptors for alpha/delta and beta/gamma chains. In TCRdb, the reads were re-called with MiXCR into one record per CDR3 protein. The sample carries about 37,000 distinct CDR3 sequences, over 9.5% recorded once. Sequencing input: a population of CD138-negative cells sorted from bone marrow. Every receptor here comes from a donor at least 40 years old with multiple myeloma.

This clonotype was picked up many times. As DNA, the CDR3 is TGTGCCAGCAGTACCTCCGGGACGGTAAACACTGAAGCTTTCTTT. As protein: CASSTSGTVNTEAFF. The chain uses TRBV6-1 and TRBJ1-1; possible D gene TRBD1, 5 bases. Looked up from germline, CDR1 is MNHNS and CDR2 is SASEGT. CDR3 length equals 15 residues. Between the trimmed V and J ends, which lost 5 bases and 2 bases, there was a span of 15 bases.

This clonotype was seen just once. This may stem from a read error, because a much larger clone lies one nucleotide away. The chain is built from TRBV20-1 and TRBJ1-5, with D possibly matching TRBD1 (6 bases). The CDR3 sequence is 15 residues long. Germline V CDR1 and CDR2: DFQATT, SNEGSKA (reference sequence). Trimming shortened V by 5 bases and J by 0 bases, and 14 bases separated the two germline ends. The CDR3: CSAGAGTISNQPQHF. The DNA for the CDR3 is TGCAGTGCTGGTGCCGGGACAATTAGCAATCAGCCCCAGCATTTT.

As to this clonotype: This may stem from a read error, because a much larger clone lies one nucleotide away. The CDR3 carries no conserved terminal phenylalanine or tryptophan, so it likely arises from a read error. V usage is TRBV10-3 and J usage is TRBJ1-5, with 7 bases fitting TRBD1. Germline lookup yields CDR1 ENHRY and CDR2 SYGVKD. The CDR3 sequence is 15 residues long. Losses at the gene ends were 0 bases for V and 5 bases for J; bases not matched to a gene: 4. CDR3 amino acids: CAISESSTGDQPQHL. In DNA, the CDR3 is TGTGCCATCAGTGAGTCGAGTACAGGGGATCAGCCCCAGCATCTT.

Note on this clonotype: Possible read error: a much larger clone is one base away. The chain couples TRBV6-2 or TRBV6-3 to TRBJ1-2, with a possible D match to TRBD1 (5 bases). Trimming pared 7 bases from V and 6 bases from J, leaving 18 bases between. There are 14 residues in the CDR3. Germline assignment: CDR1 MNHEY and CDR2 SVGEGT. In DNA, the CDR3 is TGTGCCAGCAACGACGGGGGGGTACGGCATGGCTACACCTTC. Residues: CASNDGGVRHGYTF.

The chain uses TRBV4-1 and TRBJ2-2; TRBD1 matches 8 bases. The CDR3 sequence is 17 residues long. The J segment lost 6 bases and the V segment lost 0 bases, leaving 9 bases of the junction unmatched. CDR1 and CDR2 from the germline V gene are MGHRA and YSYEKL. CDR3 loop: CASSQEVPVTGAGELFF. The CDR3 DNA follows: TGCGCCAGCAGCCAAGAAGTCCCGGTGACAGGGGCCGGGGAGCTGTTTTTT.

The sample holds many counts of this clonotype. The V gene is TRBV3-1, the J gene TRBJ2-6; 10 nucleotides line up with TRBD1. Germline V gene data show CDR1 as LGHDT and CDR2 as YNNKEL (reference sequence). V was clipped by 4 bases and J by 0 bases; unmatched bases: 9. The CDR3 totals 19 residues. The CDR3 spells CASSPTPGQGISGANVLTF. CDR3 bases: TGTGCCAGCAGCCCAACACCGGGACAGGGGATCTCTGGGGCCAACGTCCTGACTTTC.

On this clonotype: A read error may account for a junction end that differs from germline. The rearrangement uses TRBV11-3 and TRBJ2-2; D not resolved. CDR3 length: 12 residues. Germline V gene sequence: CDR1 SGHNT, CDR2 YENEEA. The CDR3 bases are TGTGCCACCAGCTTAAGTACCGGGGAGCTGTTTTTT. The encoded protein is CATSLSTGELFF.

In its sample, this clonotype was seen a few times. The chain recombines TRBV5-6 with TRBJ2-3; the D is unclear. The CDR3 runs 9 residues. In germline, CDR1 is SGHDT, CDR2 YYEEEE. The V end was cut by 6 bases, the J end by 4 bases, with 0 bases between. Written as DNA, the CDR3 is TGTGCCAGCACAGATACGCAGTATTTT. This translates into CASTDTQYF.

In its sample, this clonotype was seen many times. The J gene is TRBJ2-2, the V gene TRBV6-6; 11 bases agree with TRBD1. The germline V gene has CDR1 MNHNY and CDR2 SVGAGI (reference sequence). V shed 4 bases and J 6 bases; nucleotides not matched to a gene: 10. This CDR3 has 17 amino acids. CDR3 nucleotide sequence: TGTGCCAGCAGTTTAAGTTCCGGGACAGGGGGTGCCGGGGAGCTGTTTTTT. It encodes CASSLSSGTGGAGELFF.

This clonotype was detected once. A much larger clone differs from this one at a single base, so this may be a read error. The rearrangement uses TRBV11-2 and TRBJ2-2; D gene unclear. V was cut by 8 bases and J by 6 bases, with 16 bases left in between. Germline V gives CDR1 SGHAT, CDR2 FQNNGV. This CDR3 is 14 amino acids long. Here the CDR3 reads CASGLGVLPGELFF. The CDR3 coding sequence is TGTGCCAGCGGCCTCGGAGTCCTCCCCGGGGAGCTGTTTTTT.

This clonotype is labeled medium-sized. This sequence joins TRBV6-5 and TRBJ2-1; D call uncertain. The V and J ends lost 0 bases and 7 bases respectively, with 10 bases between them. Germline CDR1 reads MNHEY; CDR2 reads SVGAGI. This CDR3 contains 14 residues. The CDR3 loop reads CASSYSPERNEQFF. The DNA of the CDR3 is TGTGCCAGCAGTTACTCGCCGGAGAGGAATGAGCAGTTCTTC.

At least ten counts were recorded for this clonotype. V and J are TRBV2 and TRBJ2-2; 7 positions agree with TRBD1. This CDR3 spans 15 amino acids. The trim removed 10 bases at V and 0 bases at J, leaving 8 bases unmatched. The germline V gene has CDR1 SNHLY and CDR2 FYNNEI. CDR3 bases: TGTGCCACGGAAGGGACAGCCACGAACACCGGGGAGCTGTTTTTT. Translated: CATEGTATNTGELFF. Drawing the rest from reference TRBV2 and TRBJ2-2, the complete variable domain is EPEVTQTPSHQVTQMGQEVILRCVPISNHLYFYWYRQILGQKVEFLVSFYNNEISEKSEIFDDQFSVERPDGSNFTLKIRSTKLEDSAMYFCATEGTATNTGELFFGEGSRLTVL.

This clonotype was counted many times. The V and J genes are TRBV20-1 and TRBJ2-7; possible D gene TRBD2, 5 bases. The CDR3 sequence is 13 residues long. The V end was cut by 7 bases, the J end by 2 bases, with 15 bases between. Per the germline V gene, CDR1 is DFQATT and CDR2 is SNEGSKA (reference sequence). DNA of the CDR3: TGCAGTGTTGTTTCCCTGCGGGCCTACGAGCAGTACTTC. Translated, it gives CSVVSLRAYEQYF.

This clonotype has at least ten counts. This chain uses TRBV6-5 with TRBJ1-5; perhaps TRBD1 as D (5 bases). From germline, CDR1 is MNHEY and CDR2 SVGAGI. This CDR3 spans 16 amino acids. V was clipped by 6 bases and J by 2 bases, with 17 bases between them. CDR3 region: CASRRQPGGGNQPQHF. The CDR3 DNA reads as TGTGCCAGCAGAAGACAGCCTGGGGGTGGCAATCAGCCCCAGCATTTT.

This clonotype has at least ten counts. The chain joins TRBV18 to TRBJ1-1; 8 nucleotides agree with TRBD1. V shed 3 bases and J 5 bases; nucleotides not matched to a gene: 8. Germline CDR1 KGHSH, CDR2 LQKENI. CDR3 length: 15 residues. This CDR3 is CASSPLTGDGTEAFF. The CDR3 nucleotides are TGTGCCAGCTCACCCCTGACAGGGGACGGAACTGAAGCTTTCTTT.